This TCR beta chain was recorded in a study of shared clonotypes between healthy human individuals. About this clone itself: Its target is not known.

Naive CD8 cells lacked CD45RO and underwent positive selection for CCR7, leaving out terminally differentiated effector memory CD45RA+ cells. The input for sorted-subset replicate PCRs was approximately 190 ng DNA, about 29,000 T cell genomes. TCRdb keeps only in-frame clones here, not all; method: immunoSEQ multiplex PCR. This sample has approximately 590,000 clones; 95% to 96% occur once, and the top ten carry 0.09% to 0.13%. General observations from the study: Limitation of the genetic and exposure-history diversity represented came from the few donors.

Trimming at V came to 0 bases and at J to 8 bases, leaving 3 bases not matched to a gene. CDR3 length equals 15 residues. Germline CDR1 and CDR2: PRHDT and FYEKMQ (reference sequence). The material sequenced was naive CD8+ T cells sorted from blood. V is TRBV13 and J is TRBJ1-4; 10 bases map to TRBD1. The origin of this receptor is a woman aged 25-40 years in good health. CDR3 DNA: TGTGCCAGCAGCTTAGGTGGGACAGGGGAAGAAAAACTGTTTTTT. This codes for CASSLGGTGEEKLFF.